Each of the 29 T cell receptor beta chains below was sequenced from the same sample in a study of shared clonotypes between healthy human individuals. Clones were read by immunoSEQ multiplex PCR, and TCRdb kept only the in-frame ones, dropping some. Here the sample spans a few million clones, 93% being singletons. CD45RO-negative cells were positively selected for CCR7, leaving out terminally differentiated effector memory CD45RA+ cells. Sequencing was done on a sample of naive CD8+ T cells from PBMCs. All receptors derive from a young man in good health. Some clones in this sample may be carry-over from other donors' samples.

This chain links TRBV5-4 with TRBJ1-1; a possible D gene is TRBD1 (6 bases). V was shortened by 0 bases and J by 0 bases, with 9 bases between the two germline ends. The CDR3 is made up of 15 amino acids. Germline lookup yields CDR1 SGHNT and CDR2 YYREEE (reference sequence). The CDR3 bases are TGTGCCAGCAGCTTGGGGGGGCGGATGAACACTGAAGCTTTCTTT. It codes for CASSLGGRMNTEAFF.

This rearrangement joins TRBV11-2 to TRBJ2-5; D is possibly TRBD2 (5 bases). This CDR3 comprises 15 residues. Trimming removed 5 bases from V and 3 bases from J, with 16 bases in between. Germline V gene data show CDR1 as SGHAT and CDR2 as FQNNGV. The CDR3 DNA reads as TGTGCCAGCAGCACCAGACTCGGGGAGAAAGAGACCCAGTACTTC. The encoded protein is CASSTRLGEKETQYF.

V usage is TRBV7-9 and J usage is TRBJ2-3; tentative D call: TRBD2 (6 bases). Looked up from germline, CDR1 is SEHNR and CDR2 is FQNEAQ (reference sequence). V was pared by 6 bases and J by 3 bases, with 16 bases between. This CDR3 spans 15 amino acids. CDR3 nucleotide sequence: TGTGCCAGCAGACCCCCGGCGGGATTAACAGATACGCAGTATTTT. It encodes CASRPPAGLTDTQYF.

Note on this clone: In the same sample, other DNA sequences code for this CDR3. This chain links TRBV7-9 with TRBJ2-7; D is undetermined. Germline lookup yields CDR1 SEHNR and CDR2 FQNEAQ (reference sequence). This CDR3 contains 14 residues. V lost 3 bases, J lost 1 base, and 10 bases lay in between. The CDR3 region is CASSFPGSSYEQYF. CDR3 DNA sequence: TGTGCCAGCAGCTTTCCCGGCAGTTCCTACGAGCAGTACTTC.

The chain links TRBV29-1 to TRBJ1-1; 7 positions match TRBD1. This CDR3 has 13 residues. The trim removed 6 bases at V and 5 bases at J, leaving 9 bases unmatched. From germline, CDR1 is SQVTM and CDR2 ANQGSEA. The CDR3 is CSVSQGPITEAFF. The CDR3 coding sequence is TGCAGCGTCTCACAGGGGCCCATAACTGAAGCTTTCTTT.

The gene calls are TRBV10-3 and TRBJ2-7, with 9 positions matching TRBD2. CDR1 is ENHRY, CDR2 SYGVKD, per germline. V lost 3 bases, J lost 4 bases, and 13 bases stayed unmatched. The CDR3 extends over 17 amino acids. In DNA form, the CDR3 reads TGTGCCATCAGTGACGTTGGTGCTAGCGGGACTTTTTACGAGCAGTACTTC. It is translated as CAISDVGASGTFYEQYF.

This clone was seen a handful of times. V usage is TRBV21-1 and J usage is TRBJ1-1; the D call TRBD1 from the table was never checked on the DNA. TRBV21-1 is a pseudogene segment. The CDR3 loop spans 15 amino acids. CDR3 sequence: CASSNLQVMNTEAFF. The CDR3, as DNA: TGTGCCAGCAGCAACCTACAGGTGATGAACACTGAAGCTTTCTTT.

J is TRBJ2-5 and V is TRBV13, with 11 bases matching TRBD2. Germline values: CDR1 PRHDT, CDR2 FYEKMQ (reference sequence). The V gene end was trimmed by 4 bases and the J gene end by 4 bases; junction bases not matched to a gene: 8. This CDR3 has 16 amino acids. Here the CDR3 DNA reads TGTGCCAGCAGCTCTGTGGGGCTAGCGGGAGGAGAGACCCAGTACTTC. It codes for CASSSVGLAGGETQYF.

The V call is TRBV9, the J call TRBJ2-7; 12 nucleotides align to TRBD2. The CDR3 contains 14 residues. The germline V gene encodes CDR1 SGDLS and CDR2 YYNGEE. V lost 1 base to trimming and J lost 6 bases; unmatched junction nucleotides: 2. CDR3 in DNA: TGTGCCAGCAGCGTAACTAGCGGGAGGTTCGAGCAGTACTTC. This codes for CASSVTSGRFEQYF. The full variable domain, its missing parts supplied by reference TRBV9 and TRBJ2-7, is DSGVTQTPKHLITATGQRVTLRCSPRSGDLSVYWYQQSLDQGLQFLIQYYNGEERAKGNILERFSAQQFPDLHSELNLSSLELGDSALYFCASSVTSGRFEQYFGPGTRLTVT.

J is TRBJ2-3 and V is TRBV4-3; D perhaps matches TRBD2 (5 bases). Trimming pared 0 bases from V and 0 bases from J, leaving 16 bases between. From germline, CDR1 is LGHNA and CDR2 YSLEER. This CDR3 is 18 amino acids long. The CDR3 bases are TGCGCCAGCAGCCAAGATCTGGGAGTTGGAACTAGCACAGATACGCAGTATTTT. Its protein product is CASSQDLGVGTSTDTQYF.

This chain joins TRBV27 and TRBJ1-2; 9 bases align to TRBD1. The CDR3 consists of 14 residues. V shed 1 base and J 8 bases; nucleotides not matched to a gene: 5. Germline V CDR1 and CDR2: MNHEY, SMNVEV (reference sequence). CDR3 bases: TGTGCCAGCAGTTTATTAGGGACAGGGTACGGCTACACCTTC. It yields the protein CASSLLGTGYGYTF.

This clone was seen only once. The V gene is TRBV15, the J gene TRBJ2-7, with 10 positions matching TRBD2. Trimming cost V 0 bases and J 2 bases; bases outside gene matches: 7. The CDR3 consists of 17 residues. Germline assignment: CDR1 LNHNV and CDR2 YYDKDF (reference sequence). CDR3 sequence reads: CATSRDRASGGTYEQYF. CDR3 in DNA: TGTGCCACCAGCAGAGATCGGGCTAGCGGGGGAACCTACGAGCAGTACTTC. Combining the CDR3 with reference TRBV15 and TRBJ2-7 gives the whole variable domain DAMVIQNPRYQVTQFGKPVTLSCSQTLNHNVMYWYQQKSSQAPKLLFHYYDKDFNNEADTPDNFQSRRPNTSFCFLDIRSPGLGDTAMYLCATSRDRASGGTYEQYFGPGTRLTVT.

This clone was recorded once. CDR3 in DNA: TGTGCCAGCACTGGGGCGTACCAAGAGACCCAGTACTTC. Its protein is CASTGAYQETQYF. The chain carries TRBV7-9 and TRBJ2-5; tentative D call: TRBD1 (5 bases). Germline values: CDR1 SEHNR, CDR2 FQNEAQ (reference sequence). The CDR3 is 13 amino acids. The germline V and J ends were trimmed by 7 bases and 0 bases, with 9 bases remaining between them.

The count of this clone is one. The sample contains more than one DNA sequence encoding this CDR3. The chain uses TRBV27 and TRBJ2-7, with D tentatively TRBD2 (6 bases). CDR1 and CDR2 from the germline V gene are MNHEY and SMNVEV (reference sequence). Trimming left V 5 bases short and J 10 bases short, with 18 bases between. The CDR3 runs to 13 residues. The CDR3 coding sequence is TGTGCCAGCAGTCTCTGGAGGGGAGGCGAACAGTACTTC. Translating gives CASSLWRGGEQYF.

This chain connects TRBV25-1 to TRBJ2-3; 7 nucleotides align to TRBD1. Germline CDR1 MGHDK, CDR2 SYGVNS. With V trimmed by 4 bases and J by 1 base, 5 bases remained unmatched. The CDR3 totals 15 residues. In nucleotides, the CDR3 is TGTGCCAGCAGTGTCCACAGGGGTCGCACAGATACGCAGTATTTT. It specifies CASSVHRGRTDTQYF.

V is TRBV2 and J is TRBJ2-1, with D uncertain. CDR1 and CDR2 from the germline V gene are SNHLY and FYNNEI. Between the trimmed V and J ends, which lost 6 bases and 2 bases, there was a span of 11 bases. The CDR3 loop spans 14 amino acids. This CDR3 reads CASRPDGTYNEQFF. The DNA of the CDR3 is TGTGCCAGCAGACCGGACGGAACCTACAATGAGCAGTTCTTC.

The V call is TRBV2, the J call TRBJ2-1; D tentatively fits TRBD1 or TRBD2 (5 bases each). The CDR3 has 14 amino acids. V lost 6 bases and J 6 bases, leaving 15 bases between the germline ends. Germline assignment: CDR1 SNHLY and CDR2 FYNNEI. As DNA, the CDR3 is TGTGCCAGCAGGTCCTTAGCCGGGACCAATGAGCAGTTCTTC. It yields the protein CASRSLAGTNEQFF.

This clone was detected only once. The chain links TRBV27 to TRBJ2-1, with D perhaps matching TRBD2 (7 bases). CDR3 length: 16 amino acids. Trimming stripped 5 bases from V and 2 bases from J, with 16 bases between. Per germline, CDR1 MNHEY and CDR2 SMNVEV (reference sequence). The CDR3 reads CASSPSNGGPYNEQFF. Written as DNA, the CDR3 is TGTGCCAGCAGTCCCTCCAACGGGGGGCCCTACAATGAGCAGTTCTTC.

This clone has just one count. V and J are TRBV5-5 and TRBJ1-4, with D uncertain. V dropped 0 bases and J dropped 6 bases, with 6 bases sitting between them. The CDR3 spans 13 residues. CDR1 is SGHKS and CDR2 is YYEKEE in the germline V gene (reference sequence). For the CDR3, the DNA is TGTGCCAGCAGCTTGGGTGCGGATGAAAAACTGTTTTTT. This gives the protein CASSLGADEKLFF. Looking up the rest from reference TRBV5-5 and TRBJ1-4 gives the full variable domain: DAGVTQSPTHLIKTRGQQVTLRCSPISGHKSVSWYQQVLGQGPQFIFQYYEKEERGRGNFPDRFSARQFPNYSSELNVNALLLGDSALYLCASSLGADEKLFFGSGTQLSVL.

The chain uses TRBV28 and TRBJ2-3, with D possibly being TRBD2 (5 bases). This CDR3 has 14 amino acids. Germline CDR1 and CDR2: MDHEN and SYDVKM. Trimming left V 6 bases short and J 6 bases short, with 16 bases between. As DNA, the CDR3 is TGTGCCAGCAGCCTAGAGACTCGCGGGGATACGCAGTATTTT. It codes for CASSLETRGDTQYF.

The CDR3 spells CASSFSAGESLNEQFF. CDR3 in DNA: TGTGCCAGCAGTTTTTCGGCGGGAGAGAGTCTTAATGAGCAGTTCTTC. The chain couples TRBV27 to TRBJ2-1; TRBD2 matches at 7 bases. Trimming at V came to 3 bases and at J to 7 bases, leaving 12 bases not matched to a gene. The CDR3 spans 16 residues. CDR1 is MNHEY and CDR2 is SMNVEV in the germline V gene (reference sequence).

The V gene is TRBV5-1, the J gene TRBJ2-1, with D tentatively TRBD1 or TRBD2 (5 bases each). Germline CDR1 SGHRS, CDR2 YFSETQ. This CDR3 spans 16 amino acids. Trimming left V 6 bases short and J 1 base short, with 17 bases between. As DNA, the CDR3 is TGCGCCAGCACAATGCTAGCTAAGGGGTCCTACAATGAGCAGTTCTTC. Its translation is CASTMLAKGSYNEQFF. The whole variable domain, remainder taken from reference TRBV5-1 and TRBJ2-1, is KAGVTQTPRYLIKTRGQQVTLSCSPISGHRSVSWYQQTPGQGLQFLFEYFSETQRNKGNFPGRFSGRQFSNSRSEMNVSTLELGDSALYLCASTMLAKGSYNEQFFGPGTRLTVL.

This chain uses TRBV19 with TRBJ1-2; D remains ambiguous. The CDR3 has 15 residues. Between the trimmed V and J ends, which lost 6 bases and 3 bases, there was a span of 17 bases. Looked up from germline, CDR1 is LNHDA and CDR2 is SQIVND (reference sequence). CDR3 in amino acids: CASRTTRERDYGYTF. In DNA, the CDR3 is TGTGCCAGTAGGACGACCCGGGAGCGCGACTATGGCTACACCTTC.

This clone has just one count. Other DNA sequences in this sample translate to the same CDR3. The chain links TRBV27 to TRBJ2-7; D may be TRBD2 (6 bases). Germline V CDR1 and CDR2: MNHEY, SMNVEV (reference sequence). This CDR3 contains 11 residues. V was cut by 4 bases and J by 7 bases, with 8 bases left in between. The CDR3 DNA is TGTGCCAGCAGTTCCGCGGGAGAGCAGTACTTC. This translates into CASSSAGEQYF.

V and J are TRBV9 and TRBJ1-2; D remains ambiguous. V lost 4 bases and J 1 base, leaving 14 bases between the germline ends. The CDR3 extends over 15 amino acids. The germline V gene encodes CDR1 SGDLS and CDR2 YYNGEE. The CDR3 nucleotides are TGTGCCAGCAGCACAAGAAATGAGGGTAACTATGGCTACACCTTC. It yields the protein CASSTRNEGNYGYTF.

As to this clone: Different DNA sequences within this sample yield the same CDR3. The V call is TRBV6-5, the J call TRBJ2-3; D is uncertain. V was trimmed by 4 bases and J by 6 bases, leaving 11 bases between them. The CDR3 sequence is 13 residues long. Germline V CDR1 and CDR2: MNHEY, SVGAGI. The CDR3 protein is CASSSRVGDTQYF. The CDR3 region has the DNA TGTGCCAGCAGTTCTAGGGTTGGCGATACGCAGTATTTT.

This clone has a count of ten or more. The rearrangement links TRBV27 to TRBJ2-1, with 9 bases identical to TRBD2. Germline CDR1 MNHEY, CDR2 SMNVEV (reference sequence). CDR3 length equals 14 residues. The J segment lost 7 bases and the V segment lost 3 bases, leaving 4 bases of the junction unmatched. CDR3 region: CASSFGSGSNEQFF. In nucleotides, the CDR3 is TGTGCCAGCAGTTTTGGTAGCGGGAGTAATGAGCAGTTCTTC.

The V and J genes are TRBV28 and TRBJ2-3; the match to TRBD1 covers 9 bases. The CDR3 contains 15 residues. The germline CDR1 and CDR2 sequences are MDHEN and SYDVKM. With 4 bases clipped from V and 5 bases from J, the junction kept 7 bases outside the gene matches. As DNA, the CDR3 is TGTGCCAGCAGTTACTTACAGGGGGCATTAGATACGCAGTATTTT. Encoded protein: CASSYLQGALDTQYF.

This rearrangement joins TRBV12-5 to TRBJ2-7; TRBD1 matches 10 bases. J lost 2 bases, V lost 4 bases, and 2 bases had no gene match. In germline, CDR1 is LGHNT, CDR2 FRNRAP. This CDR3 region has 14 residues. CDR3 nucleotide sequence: TGTGCTAGTGGTTCCGGGACAGGGGCCTACGAGCAGTACTTC. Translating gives CASGSGTGAYEQYF.